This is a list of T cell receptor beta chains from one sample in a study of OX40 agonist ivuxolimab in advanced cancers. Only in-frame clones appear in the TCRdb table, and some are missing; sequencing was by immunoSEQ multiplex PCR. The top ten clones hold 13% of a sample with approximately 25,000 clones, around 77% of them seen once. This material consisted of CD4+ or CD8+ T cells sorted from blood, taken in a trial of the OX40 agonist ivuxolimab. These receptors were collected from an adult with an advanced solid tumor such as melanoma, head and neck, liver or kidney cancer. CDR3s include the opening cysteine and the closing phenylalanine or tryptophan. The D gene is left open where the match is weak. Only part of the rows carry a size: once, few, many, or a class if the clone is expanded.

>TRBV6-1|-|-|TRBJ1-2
TGTGCCAGCAGTGAATGGGTTCGGGGGAGGGATGGCTACACCTTC
CASSEWVRGRDGYTF
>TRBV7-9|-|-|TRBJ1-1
TGTGCCAGCAGCTTAGAAGGAAGCAACACTGAAGCTTTCTTT
CASSLEGSNTEAFF
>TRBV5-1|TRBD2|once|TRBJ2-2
TGCGCCAGCAGCTCTCCGCCTGGGGCGGGGGGGCGAAATATCGGGGAGCTGTTTTTT
CASSSPPGAGGRNIGELFF
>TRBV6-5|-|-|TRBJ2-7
TGTGCCAGCAGTTACGCGGGCGAGCAGTACTTC
CASSYAGEQYF
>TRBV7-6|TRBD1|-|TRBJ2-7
TGTGCCAGCAGCGGACAGGGGGCATCCTACGAGCAGTACTTC
CASSGQGASYEQYF
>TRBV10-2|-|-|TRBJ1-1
TGCGCCAGCAGTGTCTCAGGGAAGAACACTGAAGCTTTCTTT
CASSVSGKNTEAFF
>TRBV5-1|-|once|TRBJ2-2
TGCGCCAGCACCCTGGGGGGCGTCAACACCGGGGAGCTGTTTTTT
CASTLGGVNTGELFF
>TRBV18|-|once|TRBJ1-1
TGTGCCAGCTCACCACCGGTCCCAGGGTTAAACACTGAAGCTTTCTTT
CASSPPVPGLNTEAFF
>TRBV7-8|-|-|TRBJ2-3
TGTGCCAGCAGCCCATCTGCAGGGGACGACACAGATACGCAGTATTTT
CASSPSAGDDTDTQYF
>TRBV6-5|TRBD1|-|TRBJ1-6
TGTGCCAGCAGTTACACGGGACAGGACTCACCCCTCCACTTT
CASSYTGQDSPLHF
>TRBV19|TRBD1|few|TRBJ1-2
TGTGCCAGTAGTCCCGCGGGGCCAGGGGGAAGCGACACCTTC
CASSPAGPGGSDTF
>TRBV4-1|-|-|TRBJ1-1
TGCGCCAGCAGCCAAGATAATTGGACTTTCTTT
CASSQDNWTFF
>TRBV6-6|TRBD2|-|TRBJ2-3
TGTGCCAGCAGTTACCTAGCGGGGGGGCTTTCAGATACGCAGTATTTT
CASSYLAGGLSDTQYF
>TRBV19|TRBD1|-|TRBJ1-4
TGTGCCAGTAGTATCCCGGGACAGGGAAATGAAAAACTGTTTTTT
CASSIPGQGNEKLFF
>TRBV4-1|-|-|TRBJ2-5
TGCGCCAGCAGCCAAGGGCACGTTGTCTGGGGGGCCCAAGAGACCCAGTACTTC
CASSQGHVVWGAQETQYF
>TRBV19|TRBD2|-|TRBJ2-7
TGTGCCAGTAGCCCCATTCCTTCTGGGGGGGCCTACGAGCAGTACTTC
CASSPIPSGGAYEQYF
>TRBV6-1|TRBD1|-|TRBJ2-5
TGTGCCAGCAGTGAAGAGGCAGGGGGTTGGGGGGAGACCCAGTACTTC
CASSEEAGGWGETQYF
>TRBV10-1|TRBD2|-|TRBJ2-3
TGCGCCAGCAACCAGGGACTAGCGGGGGATACGCAGTATTTT
CASNQGLAGDTQYF
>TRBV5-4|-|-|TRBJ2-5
TGTGCCAGCAGCGTGGGACCTCAAGAGACCCAGTACTTC
CASSVGPQETQYF
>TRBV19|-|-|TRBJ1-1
TGTGCCAGTAGGCTTGGTGTGAACACTGAAGCCTTCTTT
CASRLGVNTEAFF
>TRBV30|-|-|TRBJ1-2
TGTGCCTGGAGGGACAGATATGGCTACACCTTC
CAWRDRYGYTF
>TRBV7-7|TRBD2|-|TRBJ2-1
TGTGCCAGCAGCTCTGACCCCCTAGCGGCCAATGAGCAGTTCTTC
CASSSDPLAANEQFF
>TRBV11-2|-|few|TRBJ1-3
TGTGCCAGCAGCTTAGAGGTTCTAGGAGGAAACACCATATATTTT
CASSLEVLGGNTIYF
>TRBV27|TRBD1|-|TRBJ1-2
TGTGCCAGCAGTCGGACAGGGCCCTATGGCTACACCTTC
CASSRTGPYGYTF
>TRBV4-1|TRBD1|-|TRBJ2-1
TGCGCCAGCAGCCGCTCGACAGGGGTCGGCAACAATGAGCAGTTCTTC
CASSRSTGVGNNEQFF